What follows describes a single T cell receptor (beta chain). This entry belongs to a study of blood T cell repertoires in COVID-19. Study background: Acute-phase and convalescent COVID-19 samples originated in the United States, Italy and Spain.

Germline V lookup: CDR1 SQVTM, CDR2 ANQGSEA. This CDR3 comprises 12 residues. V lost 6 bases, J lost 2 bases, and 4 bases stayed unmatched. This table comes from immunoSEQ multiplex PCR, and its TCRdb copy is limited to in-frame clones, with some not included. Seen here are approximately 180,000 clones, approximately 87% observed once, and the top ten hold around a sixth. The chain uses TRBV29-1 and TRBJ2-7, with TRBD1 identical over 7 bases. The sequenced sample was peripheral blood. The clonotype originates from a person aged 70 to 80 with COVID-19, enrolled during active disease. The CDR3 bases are TGCAGCGTAGGGACAGTAACCTACGAGCAGTACTTC. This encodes CSVGTVTYEQYF.